This T cell receptor beta chain was sequenced in a study of blood T cell repertoires in COVID-19. Study-wide background: Sites across the United States, Italy and Spain contributed samples from acute and convalescent COVID-19. T cells, B-cell-depleted T cells, or PBMCs provided the cDNA or gDNA that served as material.

In the study's own analysis: For nucleated cells, counts were estimated from reference gene primer amplification. Method: immunoSEQ multiplex PCR; TCRdb's copy keeps in-frame clones and lacks some. V, J and clone size reflect that table, while D and trimming were determined from the DNA. The profile covers roughly 180,000 clones, with 82% appearing a single time and roughly a tenth taken by the ten largest. In this sample, this clone turned up once. Germline values: CDR1 KGHDR, CDR2 SFDVKD. The J segment lost 0 bases and the V segment lost 4 bases, leaving 2 bases of the junction unmatched. The CDR3 spans 15 residues.

The sequence came from a woman at least 80 years old with active or convalescent COVID-19. The V gene is TRBV24-1, the J gene TRBJ2-7; the match to TRBD2 covers 10 bases. Sequenced input: peripheral blood. The CDR3 spells CATSESGRASYEQYF. DNA of the CDR3: TGTGCCACCAGTGAAAGCGGGAGGGCCTCCTACGAGCAGTACTTC.